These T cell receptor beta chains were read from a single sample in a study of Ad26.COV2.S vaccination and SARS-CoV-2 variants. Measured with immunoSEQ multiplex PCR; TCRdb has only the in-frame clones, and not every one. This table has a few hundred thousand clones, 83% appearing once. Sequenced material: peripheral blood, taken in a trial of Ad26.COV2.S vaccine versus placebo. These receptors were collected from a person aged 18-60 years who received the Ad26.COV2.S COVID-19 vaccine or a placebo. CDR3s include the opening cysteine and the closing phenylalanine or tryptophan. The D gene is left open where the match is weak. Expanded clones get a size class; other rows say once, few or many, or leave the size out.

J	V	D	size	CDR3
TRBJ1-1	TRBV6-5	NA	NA	CASSRGEGGQPAFF
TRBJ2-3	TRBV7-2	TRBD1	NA	CASSLGQGLSTDTQYF
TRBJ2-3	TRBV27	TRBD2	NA	CASSAAGGRYTDTQYF
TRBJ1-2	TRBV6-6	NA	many	CASSYRPGSTNYGYTF
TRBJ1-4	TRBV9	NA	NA	CASSPSGRRGSPRSATNEKLFF
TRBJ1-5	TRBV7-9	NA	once	CASSFSSQPQHF
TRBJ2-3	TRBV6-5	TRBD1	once	CASSYQQGSTDTQYF
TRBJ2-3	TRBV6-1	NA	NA	CASSTPTDTQYF
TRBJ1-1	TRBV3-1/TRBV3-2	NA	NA	CASSEAGITEAFF
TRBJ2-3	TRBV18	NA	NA	CASSPPLADPSDTQYF
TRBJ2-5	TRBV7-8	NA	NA	CASSRTETQYF
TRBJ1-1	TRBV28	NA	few	CASSLAEQTAFF
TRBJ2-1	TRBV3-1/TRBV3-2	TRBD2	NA	CASSQDGRAISIGEQFF
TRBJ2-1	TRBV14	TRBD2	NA	CASSQGPSGGNEQFF
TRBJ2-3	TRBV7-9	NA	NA	CASSLASTDTQYF
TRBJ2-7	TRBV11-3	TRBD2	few	CASSLELASGSYEQYF
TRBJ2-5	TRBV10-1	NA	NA	CASSESAGQETQYF
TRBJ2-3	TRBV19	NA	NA	CASRMAGSSTDTQYF
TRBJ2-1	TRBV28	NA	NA	CASSTIYEQFF
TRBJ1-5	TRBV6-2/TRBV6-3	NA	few	CASSPRNQPQHF
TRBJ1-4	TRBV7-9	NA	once	CASSNTQGLGLFF